This T cell receptor (beta chain) derives from a study of post-analysis software for immune sequencing data. Study as a whole: The study covered relapsing-remitting, secondary progressive and progressive-relapsing courses of multiple sclerosis.

A note on this clonotype: Its antigen is as yet unknown.

The TCR beta cDNA libraries carried unique molecular identifiers. Input of about 0.9 to 10 million T cells yielded some 500,000 cDNA molecules. From the PCR reads, TCRdb called clonotypes with MiXCR, one entry per CDR3 protein. The sample records some 800,000 distinct CDR3 sequences, 46% being singletons. Study conclusions and caveats: Strong co-clustering by F measure was evident for samples that had been prepared in the same batch. Diversity measured as normalized Chao1 was significantly lower in multiple sclerosis patients than in controls.

Sequencing was performed on blood. This sequence originates from a girl aged 10 to 17 with multiple sclerosis.

CDR3 in DNA: TGCAGCGTTTGGACGGGACACGGGCCTGAAGCTTTCTTT. Translating gives CSVWTGHGPEAFF. The V and J genes are TRBV29-1 and TRBJ1-1; the D gene is possibly TRBD1 (6 bases). V dropped 5 bases and J dropped 6 bases, with 16 bases sitting between them. Germline V lookup: CDR1 SQVTM, CDR2 ANQGSEA. The CDR3 consists of 13 residues.